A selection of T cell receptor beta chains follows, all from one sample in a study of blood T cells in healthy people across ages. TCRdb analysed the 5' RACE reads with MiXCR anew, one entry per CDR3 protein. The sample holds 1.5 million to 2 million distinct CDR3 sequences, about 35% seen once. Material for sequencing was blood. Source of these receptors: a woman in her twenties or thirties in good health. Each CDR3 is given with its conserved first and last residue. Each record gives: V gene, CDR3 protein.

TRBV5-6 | CASSFQGAWETQYF
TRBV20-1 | CSARDAPGTGEYGYTF
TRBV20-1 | CSARPISGGQETQYF
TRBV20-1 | CSARGPGEGQPQHF
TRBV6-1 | CASSKDAREFYYNEQFF
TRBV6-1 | CASSQFDHPAFF
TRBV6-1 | CAAQPLLADTQYF
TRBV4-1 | CASSQGGGVRSGWFF
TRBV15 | CATSRDGVLEQYF
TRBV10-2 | CASSGRGLAALSTDTQYF
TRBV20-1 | CSVRRGVYNEQFF
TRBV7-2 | CASNDLPEGSSYEQYF
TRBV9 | CASSVGSGGEQYF
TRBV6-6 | CASSSIVGIGIEQFF
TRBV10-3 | CAILPDRPSSYNSLLHF
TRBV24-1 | CATSGGVGSTDMQYF
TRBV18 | CASSPGVWQETQYF
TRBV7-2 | CASSRDNEQFF
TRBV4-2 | CASSQDPSGKLGQYF
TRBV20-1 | CSASGSPPQDTQYF
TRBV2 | CASRDNSHEQYF
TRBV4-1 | CASSHKAKGQYPYGYTF
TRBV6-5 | CASRGDRVYEQYF
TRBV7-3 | CASSFSGSGHEQFF
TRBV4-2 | CASSQLAVGWSEQYF
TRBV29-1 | CSVGDRDANYGYTF
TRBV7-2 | CVSSPFGLGANVLTF
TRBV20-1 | CSARDRVAEAFF
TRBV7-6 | CASSLSTGEQFF
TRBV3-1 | CASSQDRSITQYF
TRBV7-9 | CASSLYYGSTEAFF
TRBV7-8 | CASSNGLAARFEQYF
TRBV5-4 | CASSHTSGTTDTQYF
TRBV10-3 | CTISTGDSNQPQHF
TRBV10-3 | CAISESSRQTDSPLHF
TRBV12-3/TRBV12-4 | CASSPGYRATNTGELFF
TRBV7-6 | CASSFGQTWGAEVDTQYF
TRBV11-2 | CASSLALPSEQYF
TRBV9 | CASSVRDRGYGYTF
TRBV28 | CASSPTGFPYEQYF
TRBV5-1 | CASRWTGGYYGYTF
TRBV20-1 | CSARDGGAKQGTGYTF
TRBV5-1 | CASSFRGYNEQFF
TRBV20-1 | CSASRQESEAFF
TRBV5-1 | CASSSGPGPNIQYF